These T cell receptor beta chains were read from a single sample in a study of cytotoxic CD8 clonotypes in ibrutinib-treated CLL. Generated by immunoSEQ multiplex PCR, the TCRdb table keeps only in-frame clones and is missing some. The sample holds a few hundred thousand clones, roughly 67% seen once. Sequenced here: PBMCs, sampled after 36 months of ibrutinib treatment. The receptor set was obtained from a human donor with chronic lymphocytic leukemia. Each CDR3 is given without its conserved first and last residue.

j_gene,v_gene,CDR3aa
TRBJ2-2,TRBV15,ATSPYRTVPPGELF
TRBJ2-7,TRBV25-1,ASSEYYKYEQY
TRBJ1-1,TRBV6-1,ASTSKGGWTEAF
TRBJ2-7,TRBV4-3,ASSPEGDGYEQY
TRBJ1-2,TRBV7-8,ASSLVGQASS
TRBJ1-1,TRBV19,ASTRDRGWTEAF
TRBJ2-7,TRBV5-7,ASSLTADPHEQY
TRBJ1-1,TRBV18,ASSPPSISEAF
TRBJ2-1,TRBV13,ASSLGPSGGDNEQF
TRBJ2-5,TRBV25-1,ASSEYGGGMETQY
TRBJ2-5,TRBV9,AGDPGHKETQY
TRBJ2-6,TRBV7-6,ASSAPGPISGANVLT
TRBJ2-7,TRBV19,ASSIGASRWEQY
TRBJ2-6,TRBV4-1,ASLGLVYGANVLT
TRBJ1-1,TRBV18,ASSPSTENTEAF
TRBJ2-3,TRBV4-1,ASSQGLGAADTQY
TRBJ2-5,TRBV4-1,ASSPLGGAWETQY
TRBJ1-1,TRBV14,ASSQAYQGNTEAF
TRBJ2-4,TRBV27,ASSHDKLKNIQY
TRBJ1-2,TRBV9,ASSSSGTGAQGGYGYT
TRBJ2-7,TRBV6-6,ASSYSGGRYEQY
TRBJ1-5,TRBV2,ASSVRQYQPQH
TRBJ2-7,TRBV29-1,SVEERDRDDEQY
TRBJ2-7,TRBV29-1,SVVLGLLRGSYEQY
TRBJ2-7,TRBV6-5,ASSYGGLAGREQY
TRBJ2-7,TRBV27,ASSSRDRAYEQY
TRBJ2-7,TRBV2,ASRWNTGSSYEQY
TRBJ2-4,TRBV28,ASSLAGATNIQY
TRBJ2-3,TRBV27,ASSLRGSSTDTQY
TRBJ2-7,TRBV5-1,ASSLGQGIHEQY
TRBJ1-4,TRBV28,ASSTPDRDEKLF
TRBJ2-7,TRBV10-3,AIAGGSSYEQY